The rows below give T cell receptor beta chains drawn from one sample of a study of spatial heterogeneity in lung cancer. TCRdb reprocessed the 5' RACE reads via MiXCR and lists one record per CDR3 protein. Here the sample spans 80,000 to 95,000 distinct CDR3 sequences, roughly 9.5% being singletons. The source material was PBMCs, sampled at surgery. Receptors originate from a male donor with early-stage non-small cell lung cancer. Both conserved end residues are part of each CDR3. The D gene is left open where the match is weak. Clone size is stated in some rows and not others, as once, few, many or a class when expanded.

>TRBV29-1|NA|TRBJ2-3|NA
TGCAGCGTTGACTTGAGGGACACAGATACGCAGTATTTT
CSVDLRDTDTQYF
>TRBV5-1|NA|TRBJ1-1|NA
TGCGCCAGCAGCTTTAAAGACATCAACACTGAAGCTTTCTTT
CASSFKDINTEAFF
>TRBV20-1|NA|TRBJ1-1|NA
TGCAGTGCTAGACCCGGGACAAAGAACACTGAAGCTTTCTTT
CSARPGTKNTEAFF
>TRBV6-5|few|TRBJ2-1|NA
TGTGCCAGCAGATCCCCCGGGGGCAGGGGAAATGAGCAGTTCTTC
CASRSPGGRGNEQFF
>TRBV27|NA|TRBJ2-1|TRBD2
TGTGCCAGCATGAGGGACTACTCCCTCGGGTATGAGCAGTTCTTC
CASMRDYSLGYEQFF
>TRBV2|few|TRBJ1-4|TRBD1
TGTGCCAGCAGTGGAGGGGGACAGAATGAAAAACTGTTTTTT
CASSGGGQNEKLFF
>TRBV19|many|TRBJ2-6|NA
TGTGCCAGTAGACTCCGGGACAAGGCTCTCTCTGGGGCCAACGTCCTGACTTTC
CASRLRDKALSGANVLTF
>TRBV28|few|TRBJ2-2|TRBD1
TGTGCCCACCGGGCAGGGGGCTTCGGGGAGCTGTTTTTT
CAHRAGGFGELFF
>TRBV10-1|NA|TRBJ2-7|NA
TGCGCCAGCAGTGACCTTACCTACGAGCAGTACTTC
CASSDLTYEQYF
>TRBV2|NA|TRBJ1-1|TRBD1
TGTGCCAGCAGTGGACAGGGGAGAGCTTTCTTT
CASSGQGRAFF
>TRBV29-1|many|TRBJ2-1|NA
TGCAGCGTTGGCAACTCCTACAATGAGCAGTTCTTC
CSVGNSYNEQFF
>TRBV5-1|few|TRBJ2-1|NA
TGCGCCAGCAGCTTGGACAGGGTTTACAATGAGCAGTTCTTC
CASSLDRVYNEQFF
>TRBV12-3/TRBV12-4|NA|TRBJ2-3|TRBD2
TGTGCCAGCAGTCTAGCGGGGGGGCTTGATACGCAGTATTTT
CASSLAGGLDTQYF
>TRBV6-5|NA|TRBJ2-7|TRBD2
TGTGCCAGCAGTTCTGCTAGCGGTCTGCAGTACTTC
CASSSASGLQYF
>TRBV7-8|many|TRBJ2-5|NA
TGTGCCAGCAGCCCACGACCTCAAGAGACCCAGTACTTC
CASSPRPQETQYF
>TRBV10-3|NA|TRBJ1-2|NA
TGTGCCATCAGTGAGTCAAGGGAACGAAACTATGGCTACACCTTC
CAISESRERNYGYTF
>TRBV5-4|few|TRBJ2-2|NA
TGTGCCAGCAGCCGAAGCACCGGGGAGCTGTTTTTT
CASSRSTGELFF
>TRBV10-1|many|TRBJ2-7|NA
TGCGCCAGCAGTGAGCGGTACGATTTTCACGAGCAGTACTTC
CASSERYDFHEQYF
>TRBV7-3|few|TRBJ2-5|NA
TGTGCCAGCAGCTTATTCCGGGGAGAGACCCAGTACTTC
CASSLFRGETQYF